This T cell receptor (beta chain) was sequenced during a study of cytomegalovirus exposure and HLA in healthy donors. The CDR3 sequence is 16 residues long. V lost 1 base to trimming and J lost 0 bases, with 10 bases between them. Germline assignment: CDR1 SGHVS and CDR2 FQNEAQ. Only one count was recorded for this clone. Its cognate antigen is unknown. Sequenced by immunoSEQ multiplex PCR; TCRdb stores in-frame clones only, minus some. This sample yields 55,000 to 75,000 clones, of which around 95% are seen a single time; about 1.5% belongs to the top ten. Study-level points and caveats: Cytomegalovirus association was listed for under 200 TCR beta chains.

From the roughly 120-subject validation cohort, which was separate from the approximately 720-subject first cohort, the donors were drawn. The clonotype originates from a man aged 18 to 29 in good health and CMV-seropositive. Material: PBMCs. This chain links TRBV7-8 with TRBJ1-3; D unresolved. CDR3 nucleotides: TGTGCCAGCAGCTTAGACCCCCCGGGCTCTGGAAACACCATATATTTT. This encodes CASSLDPPGSGNTIYF. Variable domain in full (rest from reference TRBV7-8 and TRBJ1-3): GAGVSQSPRYKVAKRGQDVALRCDPISGHVSLFWYQQALGQGPEFLTYFQNEAQLDKSGLPSDRFFAERPEGSVSTLKIQRTQQEDSAVYLCASSLDPPGSGNTIYFGEGSWLTVV.